The source of this TCR beta chain is a study of T cells in Graves' hyperthyroidism and ophthalmopathy. TCR beta CDR3 region amplification was performed from RNA transcripts. A set of HTBI primers served as the primers for a first-round RT-PCR of the TCR CDR3. Each CDR3 protein gets one entry after TCRdb re-called the multiplex PCR reads with MiXCR. The profile shows roughly 570,000 distinct CDR3 sequences, 40% to 55% of them singletons. The CDR3 extends over 14 amino acids. Trimming shortened V by 5 bases and J by 3 bases, and 13 bases separated the two germline ends. CDR1 and CDR2 (germline): DFQATT, SNEGSKA (reference sequence).

The sample was peripheral blood or thyroid tissue (not recorded which). The sequence was obtained from a woman between 18 and 29 years old with Graves' hyperthyroidism. The chain has TRBV20-1 and TRBJ2-2; weak D call: TRBD2 (6 bases). Here the CDR3 DNA reads TGCAGTGCTCCGGGGACTTCTTACACCGGGGAGCTGTTTTTT. Protein: CSAPGTSYTGELFF.